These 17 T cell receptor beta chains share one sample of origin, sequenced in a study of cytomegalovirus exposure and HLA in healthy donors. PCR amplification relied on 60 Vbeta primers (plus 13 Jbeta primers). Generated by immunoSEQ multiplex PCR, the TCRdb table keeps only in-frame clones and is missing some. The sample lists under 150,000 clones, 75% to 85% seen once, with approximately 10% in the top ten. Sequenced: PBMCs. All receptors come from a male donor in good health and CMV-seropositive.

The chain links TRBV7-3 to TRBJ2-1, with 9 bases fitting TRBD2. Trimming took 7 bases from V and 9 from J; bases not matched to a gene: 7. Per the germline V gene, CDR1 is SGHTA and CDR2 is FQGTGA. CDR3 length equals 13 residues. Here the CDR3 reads CASTLAGGTEQFF. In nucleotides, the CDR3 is TGTGCCAGCACCCTGGCGGGGGGGACTGAGCAGTTCTTC.

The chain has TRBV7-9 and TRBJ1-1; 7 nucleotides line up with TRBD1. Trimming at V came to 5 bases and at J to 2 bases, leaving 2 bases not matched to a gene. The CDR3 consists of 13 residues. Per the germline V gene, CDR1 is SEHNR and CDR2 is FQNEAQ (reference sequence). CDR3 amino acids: CASSRDSNTEAFF. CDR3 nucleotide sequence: TGTGCCAGCAGCCGGGACAGTAACACTGAAGCTTTCTTT. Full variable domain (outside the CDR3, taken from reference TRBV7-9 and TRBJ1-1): DTGVSQNPRHKITKRGQNVTFRCDPISEHNRLYWYRQTLGQGPEFLTYFQNEAQLEKSRLLSDRFSAERPKGSFSTLEIQRTEQGDSAMYLCASSRDSNTEAFFGQGTRLTVV.

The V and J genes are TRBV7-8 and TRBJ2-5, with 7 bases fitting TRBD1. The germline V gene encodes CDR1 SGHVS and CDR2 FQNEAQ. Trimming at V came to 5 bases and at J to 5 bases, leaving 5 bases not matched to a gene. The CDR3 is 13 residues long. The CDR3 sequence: CASSHAQGETQYF. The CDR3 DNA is TGTGCCAGCAGCCACGCACAGGGGGAGACCCAGTACTTC.

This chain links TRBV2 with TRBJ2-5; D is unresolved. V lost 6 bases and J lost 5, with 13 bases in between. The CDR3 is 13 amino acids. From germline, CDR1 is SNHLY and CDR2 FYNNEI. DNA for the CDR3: TGTGCCAGCAGGAGTCCCATTGCGGAGACCCAGTACTTC. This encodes CASRSPIAETQYF.

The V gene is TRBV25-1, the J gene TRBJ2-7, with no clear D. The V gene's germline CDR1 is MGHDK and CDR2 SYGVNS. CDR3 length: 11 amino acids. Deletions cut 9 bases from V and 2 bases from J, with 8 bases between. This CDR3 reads CASGPAYEQYF. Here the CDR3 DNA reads TGTGCCAGTGGGCCGGCCTACGAGCAGTACTTC.

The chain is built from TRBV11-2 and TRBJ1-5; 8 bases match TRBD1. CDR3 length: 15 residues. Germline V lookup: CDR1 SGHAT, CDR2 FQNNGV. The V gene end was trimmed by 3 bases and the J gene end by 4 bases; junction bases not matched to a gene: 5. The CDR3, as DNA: TGTGCCAGCAGCTTCACAGGGGGTGGGAATCAGCCCCAGCATTTT. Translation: CASSFTGGGNQPQHF.

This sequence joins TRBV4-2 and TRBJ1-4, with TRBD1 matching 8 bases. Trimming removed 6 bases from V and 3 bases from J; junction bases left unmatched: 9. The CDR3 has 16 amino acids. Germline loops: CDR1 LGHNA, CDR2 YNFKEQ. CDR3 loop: CASRNTGGVANEKLFF. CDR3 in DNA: TGTGCCAGCAGGAACACAGGGGGTGTAGCTAATGAAAAACTGTTTTTT.

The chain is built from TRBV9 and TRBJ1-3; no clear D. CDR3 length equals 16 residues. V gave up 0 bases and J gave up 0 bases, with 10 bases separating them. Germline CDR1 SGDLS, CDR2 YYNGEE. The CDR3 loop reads CASSVGAGNSGNTIYF. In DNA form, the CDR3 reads TGTGCCAGCAGCGTAGGAGCGGGAAACTCTGGAAACACCATATATTTT.

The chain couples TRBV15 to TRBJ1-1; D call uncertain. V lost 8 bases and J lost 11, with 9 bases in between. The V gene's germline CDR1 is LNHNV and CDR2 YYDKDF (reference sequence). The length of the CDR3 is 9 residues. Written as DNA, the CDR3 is TGTGCCACCGAAGAGGGCGCTTTCTTT. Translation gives CATEEGAFF. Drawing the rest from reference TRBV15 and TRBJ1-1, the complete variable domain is DAMVIQNPRYQVTQFGKPVTLSCSQTLNHNVMYWYQQKSSQAPKLLFHYYDKDFNNEADTPDNFQSRRPNTSFCFLDIRSPGLGDTAMYLCATEEGAFFGQGTRLTVV.

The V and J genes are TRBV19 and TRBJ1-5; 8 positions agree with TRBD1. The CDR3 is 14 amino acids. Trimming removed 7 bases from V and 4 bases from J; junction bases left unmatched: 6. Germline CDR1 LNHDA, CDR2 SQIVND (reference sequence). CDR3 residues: CASTGTGYNQPQHF. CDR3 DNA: TGTGCCAGTACCGGGACAGGTTATAATCAGCCCCAGCATTTT. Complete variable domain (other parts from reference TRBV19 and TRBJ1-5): DGGITQSPKYLFRKEGQNVTLSCEQNLNHDAMYWYRQDPGQGLRLIYYSQIVNDFQKGDIAEGYSVSREKKESFPLTVTSAQKNPTAFYLCASTGTGYNQPQHFGDGTRLSIL.

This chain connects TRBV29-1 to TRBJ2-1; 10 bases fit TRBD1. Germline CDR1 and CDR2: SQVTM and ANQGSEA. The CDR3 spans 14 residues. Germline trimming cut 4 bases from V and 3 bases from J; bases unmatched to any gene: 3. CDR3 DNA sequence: TGCAGCGTTGTGGGGACAGGGGTCTACAATGAGCAGTTCTTC. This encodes CSVVGTGVYNEQFF.

The CDR3 spells CASSPSGTGTEKLFF. CDR3 nucleotide sequence: TGCGCCAGCAGCCCGTCCGGGACAGGGACGGAAAAACTGTTTTTT. V and J are TRBV5-1 and TRBJ1-4; 9 nucleotides agree with TRBD1. The CDR3 has 15 residues. The J segment lost 8 bases and the V segment lost 4 bases, leaving 9 bases of the junction unmatched. Germline V gene lookup returns CDR1 SGHRS and CDR2 YFSETQ. Together with reference TRBV5-1 and TRBJ1-4, the CDR3 gives the full variable domain: KAGVTQTPRYLIKTRGQQVTLSCSPISGHRSVSWYQQTPGQGLQFLFEYFSETQRNKGNFPGRFSGRQFSNSRSEMNVSTLELGDSALYLCASSPSGTGTEKLFFGSGTQLSVL.

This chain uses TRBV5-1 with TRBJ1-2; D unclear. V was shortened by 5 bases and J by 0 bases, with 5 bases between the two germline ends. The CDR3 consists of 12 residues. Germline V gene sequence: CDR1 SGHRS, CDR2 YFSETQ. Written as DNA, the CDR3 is TGCGCCAGCAGAGGAGCTAACTATGGCTACACCTTC. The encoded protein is CASRGANYGYTF.

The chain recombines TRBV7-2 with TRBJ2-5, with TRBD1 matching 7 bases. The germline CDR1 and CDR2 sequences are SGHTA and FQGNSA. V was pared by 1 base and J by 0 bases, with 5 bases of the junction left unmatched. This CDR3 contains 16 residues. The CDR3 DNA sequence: TGTGCCAGCAGCTTAGTGGGGACAGAAAACCAAGAGACCCAGTACTTC. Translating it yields CASSLVGTENQETQYF.

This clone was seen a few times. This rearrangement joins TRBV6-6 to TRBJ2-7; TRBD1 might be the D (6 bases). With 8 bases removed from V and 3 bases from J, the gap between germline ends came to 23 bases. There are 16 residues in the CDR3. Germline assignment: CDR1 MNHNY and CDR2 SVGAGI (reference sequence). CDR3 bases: TGTGCCAGCCACCGACCGACAGGAGGTACACTCTACGAGCAGTACTTC. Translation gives CASHRPTGGTLYEQYF.

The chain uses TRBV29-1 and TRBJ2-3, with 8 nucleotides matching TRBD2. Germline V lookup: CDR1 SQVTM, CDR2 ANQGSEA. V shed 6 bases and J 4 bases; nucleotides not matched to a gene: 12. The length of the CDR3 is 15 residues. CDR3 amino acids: CSVGPGGGVADTQYF. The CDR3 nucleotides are TGCAGCGTCGGACCGGGGGGGGGCGTCGCAGATACGCAGTATTTT.

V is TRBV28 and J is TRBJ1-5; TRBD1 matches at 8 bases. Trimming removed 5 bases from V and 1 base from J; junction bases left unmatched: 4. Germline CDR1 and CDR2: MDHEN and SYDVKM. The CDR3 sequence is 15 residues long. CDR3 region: CASSRTGTSNQPQHF. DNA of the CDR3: TGTGCCAGCAGTCGGACAGGGACCAGCAATCAGCCCCAGCATTTT.